This entry lists 20 T cell receptor beta chains sequenced from one sample in a study of PD-1 blockade in classical Hodgkin lymphoma. Libraries were prepared by immunoSEQ multiplex PCR; TCRdb keeps only in-frame clonotypes and omits some of them. Counted here are 25,000 to 30,000 clones, 78% occurring once; the ten biggest clones make up roughly a third. Every patient was affected by relapse after autologous stem cell transplantation, while exposure to brentuximab vedotin was not uniform. This specimen consisted of peripheral blood mononuclear cells (PBMCs), obtained before the second cycle of nivolumab. The receptors originated from a human donor with classical Hodgkin lymphoma.

V and J are TRBV7-9 and TRBJ2-5, with D perhaps TRBD1 (5 bases). V shed 5 bases and J shed 1 base, with 17 bases lying between them. Germline-derived CDR1 and CDR2 are SEHNR and FQNEAQ (reference sequence). The CDR3 has 16 residues. The DNA for the CDR3 is TGTGCCAGCAGCCCCAGGGCCTCGACGTTCCAAGAGACCCAGTACTTC. Encoded protein: CASSPRASTFQETQYF.

This clone was observed once. The chain combines TRBV7-2 with TRBJ2-5; D possibly corresponds to TRBD1 (6 bases). CDR1 is SGHTA, CDR2 FQGNSA, per germline. Trimming took 1 base from V and 5 from J, leaving 11 bases between them. CDR3 length equals 14 residues. The CDR3 loop reads CASSLGDRPETQYF. CDR3 nucleotide sequence: TGTGCCAGCAGCTTAGGCGACAGGCCGGAGACCCAGTACTTC.

The chain joins TRBV18 to TRBJ2-1; D not certain. The germline gives CDR1 KGHSH, CDR2 LQKENI. This CDR3 region has 17 residues. Trimming stripped 6 bases from V and 2 bases from J, with 20 bases between. In DNA, the CDR3 is TGTGCCAGCTCTCAAGAGGAAGGACCCATCACCTACAATGAGCAGTTCTTC. Translated, it gives CASSQEEGPITYNEQFF.

A remark on this clone: Within the sample, other DNA sequences also encode this same CDR3. The V gene is TRBV29-1, the J gene TRBJ2-2; TRBD2 aligns across 9 bases. J was trimmed by 6 bases and V by 4 bases; bases with no gene match: 6. From germline, CDR1 is SQVTM and CDR2 ANQGSEA. There are 14 residues in the CDR3. The CDR3 nucleotides read TGCAGCGTTGGGCGCGGGGGGGCTTCCGGGGAGCTGTTTTTT. Protein: CSVGRGGASGELFF.

This clone has only a few counts. The V gene is TRBV6-1, the J gene TRBJ1-5; D is possibly TRBD1 (5 bases). The CDR3 totals 15 residues. Germline V lookup: CDR1 MNHNS, CDR2 SASEGT. V dropped 2 bases and J dropped 0 bases, with 8 bases sitting between them. DNA for the CDR3: TGTGCCAGCAGTGAACAGGGAAATAGCAATCAGCCCCAGCATTTT. Translating gives CASSEQGNSNQPQHF.

The chain links TRBV7-9 to TRBJ2-3; no reliable D call. Germline V gene sequence: CDR1 SEHNR, CDR2 FQNEAQ (reference sequence). V was shortened by 8 bases and J by 1 base, with 10 bases between the two germline ends. The length of the CDR3 is 13 residues. The CDR3 nucleotides read TGTGCCAGCCACAGCTCTGGCACAGATACGCAGTATTTT. It specifies CASHSSGTDTQYF.

CDR3 in amino acids: CASSNGEGQGLLEQFF. CDR3 sequence (DNA): TGTGCCAGCAGTAATGGAGAGGGACAGGGGTTGCTCGAGCAGTTCTTC. This chain uses TRBV28 with TRBJ2-1; 10 bases map to TRBD1. The CDR3 sequence is 16 residues long. V was pared by 5 bases and J by 10 bases, with 14 bases of the junction left unmatched. Germline values: CDR1 MDHEN, CDR2 SYDVKM.

The V and J genes are TRBV11-3 and TRBJ2-5, with TRBD2 as a possible D gene (5 bases). Germline CDR1 SGHNT, CDR2 YENEEA. This CDR3 comprises 12 residues. V gave up 6 bases and J gave up 2 bases, with 7 bases separating them. The CDR3 reads CASSGEQETQYF. The CDR3, as DNA: TGTGCCAGCAGTGGGGAGCAAGAGACCCAGTACTTC. Full variable domain (rest looked up from reference TRBV11-3 and TRBJ2-5): EAGVVQSPRYKIIEKKQPVAFWCNPISGHNTLYWYLQNLGQGPELLIRYENEEAVDDSQLPKDRFSAERLKGVDSTLKIQPAELGDSAVYLCASSGEQETQYFGPGTRLLVL.

Here the CDR3 DNA reads TGTGCCAGCACCGAGACGAACACTGAAGCTTTCTTT. It translates to CASTETNTEAFF. V is TRBV5-6 and J is TRBJ1-1; D not resolved. The ends were cut back, 6 bases at V and 1 base at J, with 7 bases in the middle. This CDR3 spans 12 amino acids. CDR1 is SGHDT and CDR2 is YYEEEE in the germline V gene.

The genes are TRBV4-2 and TRBJ1-2; weak D call: TRBD1 (6 bases). Germline values: CDR1 LGHNA, CDR2 YNFKEQ. With 4 bases removed from V and 3 bases from J, the gap between germline ends came to 12 bases. There are 14 residues in the CDR3. The CDR3 spells CASSRRQDHYGYTF. The CDR3 bases are TGTGCCAGCAGCCGAAGACAGGACCACTATGGCTACACCTTC.

This sequence joins TRBV7-2 and TRBJ2-1, with 7 bases lining up with TRBD1. Germline CDR1 SGHTA, CDR2 FQGNSA. There are 15 residues in the CDR3. V shed 5 bases, J shed 0 bases, and the junction held 4 bases outside the gene matches. The CDR3 bases are TGTGCCAGCAGCACACAGGGGACCTCCTACAATGAGCAGTTCTTC. Its protein is CASSTQGTSYNEQFF. Supplemented by reference TRBV7-2 and TRBJ2-1, the full variable domain reads GAGVSQSPSNKVTEKGKDVELRCDPISGHTALYWYRQSLGQGLEFLIYFQGNSAPDKSGLPSDRFSAERTGGSVSTLTIQRTQQEDSAVYLCASSTQGTSYNEQFFGPGTRLTVL.

The chain couples TRBV6-1 to TRBJ2-5; D call uncertain. The germline V and J ends were trimmed by 8 bases and 2 bases, with 12 bases remaining between them. Germline values: CDR1 MNHNS, CDR2 SASEGT. CDR3 size: 13 residues. The CDR3 spells CASQGYVQETQYF. The CDR3, as DNA: TGTGCCAGCCAAGGTTACGTACAAGAGACCCAGTACTTC.

This clone was observed a single time. The chain uses TRBV9 and TRBJ2-5, with no clear D. CDR3 length equals 12 residues. Trimming pared 2 bases from V and 3 bases from J, leaving 5 bases between. CDR1 is SGDLS and CDR2 is YYNGEE in the germline V gene. CDR3 DNA sequence: TGTGCCAGCAGCGTCACAGAAGAGACCCAGTACTTC. This translates into CASSVTEETQYF. The full variable domain, in which reference TRBV9 and TRBJ2-5 provide the parts outside the CDR3, is DSGVTQTPKHLITATGQRVTLRCSPRSGDLSVYWYQQSLDQGLQFLIQYYNGEERAKGNILERFSAQQFPDLHSELNLSSLELGDSALYFCASSVTEETQYFGPGTRLLVL.

The V gene is TRBV6-5, the J gene TRBJ2-7; unclear D gene. The CDR3 runs 14 residues. The V gene lost 0 bases and the J gene lost 5 bases, with 11 bases spanning the gap. CDR1 is MNHEY and CDR2 is SVGAGI in the germline V gene. The CDR3 spells CASSYSFGSDEQYF. DNA for the CDR3: TGTGCCAGCAGTTACTCGTTCGGGTCCGACGAGCAGTACTTC.

The genes are TRBV4-3 and TRBJ2-3; 9 bases agree with TRBD2. With 4 bases clipped from V and 2 bases from J, the junction kept 4 bases outside the gene matches. This CDR3 contains 15 residues. Per germline, CDR1 LGHNA and CDR2 YSLEER. The CDR3: CASSLQRGDTDTQYF. The CDR3 region has the DNA TGCGCCAGCAGCCTGCAGCGGGGGGACACAGATACGCAGTATTTT.

The chain recombines TRBV7-9 with TRBJ1-5, with D possibly matching TRBD1 (5 bases). The germline V and J ends were trimmed by 5 bases and 2 bases, with 7 bases remaining between them. The CDR3 contains 13 residues. Germline V gene data show CDR1 as SEHNR and CDR2 as FQNEAQ (reference sequence). As DNA, the CDR3 is TGTGCCAGCAGCGGAGGGGGCAATCAGCCCCAGCATTTT. It is translated as CASSGGGNQPQHF.

V gene TRBV7-9 combines with J gene TRBJ2-7; TRBD1 aligns across 9 bases. Germline V gives CDR1 SEHNR, CDR2 FQNEAQ (reference sequence). The V and J ends lost 3 bases and 4 bases, in that order; junction bases with no gene match: 4. CDR3 length equals 14 residues. The CDR3 region is CASSFGTGPYEQYF. For the CDR3, the DNA is TGTGCCAGCAGCTTCGGGACAGGGCCGTACGAGCAGTACTTC.

The chain is built from TRBV5-8 and TRBJ1-5; 9 nucleotides agree with TRBD1. The germline CDR1 and CDR2 sequences are SGHTS and YDEGEE. The CDR3 covers 15 residues. Trimming at V came to 4 bases and at J to 4 bases, leaving 6 bases not matched to a gene. The CDR3 loop reads CASSVGQGPNQPQHF. CDR3 sequence (DNA): TGTGCCAGCAGCGTCGGACAGGGGCCTAATCAGCCCCAGCATTTT. Full variable domain (remainder filled in from reference TRBV5-8 and TRBJ1-5): EAGVTQSPTHLIKTRGQQATLRCSPISGHTSVYWYQQALGLGLQFLLWYDEGEERNRGNFPPRFSGRQFPNYSSELNVNALELEDSALYLCASSVGQGPNQPQHFGDGTRLSIL.

This rearrangement joins TRBV6-6 to TRBJ1-2, with 10 nucleotides matching TRBD1. CDR1 and CDR2 from the germline V gene are MNHNY and SVGAGI (reference sequence). The V gene end was trimmed by 5 bases and the J gene end by 4 bases; junction bases not matched to a gene: 4. The CDR3 has 14 residues. The CDR3 spells CASSKTGGTYGYTF. For the CDR3, the DNA is TGTGCCAGCAGTAAGACAGGGGGCACCTATGGCTACACCTTC.

This clone is categorized as large. The CDR3 loop reads CASSLEWLQNTEAFF. Written as DNA, the CDR3 is TGTGCCAGCAGTTTAGAGTGGCTCCAGAACACTGAAGCTTTCTTT. The chain carries TRBV28 and TRBJ1-1; D gene ambiguous. The CDR3 loop spans 15 amino acids. Germline loops: CDR1 MDHEN, CDR2 SYDVKM. Trimming stripped 2 bases from V and 1 base from J, with 11 bases between.